This T cell receptor (beta chain) was sequenced for a study of cytomegalovirus exposure and HLA in healthy donors. Study as a whole: Among the 350 to 400 donors who were genotyped, approximately 83% fell in the genetic ancestry cluster that is associated with self-reported Caucasian donors. Study-level points and caveats: When analyzed later, a missense DCLRE1C variant was found to be linked to TCR beta V- and J-gene trimming. According to reports, the classifier identified cytomegalovirus status with high specificity and sensitivity. The study flagged approximately 180 TCR beta chains as cytomegalovirus-associated.

Vbeta (60) and Jbeta (13) primers were used in the PCR. TCRdb keeps only in-frame clones here, not all; method: immunoSEQ multiplex PCR. The sample lists 150,000 or so clones, roughly 80% occurring once. CDR3 length: 15 amino acids. With 7 bases removed from V and 6 bases from J, the gap between germline ends came to 19 bases. Germline V lookup: CDR1 MNHNS, CDR2 SASEGT. Worth noting for this clone: Its specificity is unknown.

Input material: PBMCs. The chain links TRBV6-1 to TRBJ2-1; D might be TRBD1 (8 bases). The TCR comes from a young man in good health and CMV-seropositive. CDR3: CASTTQGGASNEQFF. The DNA for the CDR3 is TGTGCCAGCACTACACAGGGGGGGGCCTCCAATGAGCAGTTCTTC.